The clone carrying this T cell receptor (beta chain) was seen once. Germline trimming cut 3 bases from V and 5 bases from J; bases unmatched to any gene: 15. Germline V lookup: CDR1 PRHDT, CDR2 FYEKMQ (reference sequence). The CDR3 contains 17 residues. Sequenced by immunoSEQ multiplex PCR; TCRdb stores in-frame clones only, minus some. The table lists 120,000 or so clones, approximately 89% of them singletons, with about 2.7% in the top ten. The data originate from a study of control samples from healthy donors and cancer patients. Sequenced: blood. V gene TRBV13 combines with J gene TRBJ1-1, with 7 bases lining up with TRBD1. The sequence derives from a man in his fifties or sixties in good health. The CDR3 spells CASSFAPDPRGKTEAFF. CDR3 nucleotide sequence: TGTGCCAGCAGCTTTGCCCCTGACCCCAGGGGGAAGACTGAAGCTTTCTTT.